One and the same sample provided the 28 T cell receptor beta chains below, sequenced in a study of patients and donors after allogeneic stem cell transplantation. Each CDR3 protein gets one entry after TCRdb re-called the RT-PCR reads with MiXCR. The sample shows about a million distinct CDR3 sequences, under 20% of them seen only once. Sequencing was done on a sample of blood, either unsorted or a sorted T cell fraction (not recorded which). The receptors here all came from a human donor who was either an allogeneic HSCT recipient or a stem cell or donor lymphocyte infusion donor (not recorded which). It is not recorded whose cells these are; they may come from a transplant donor.

This clonotype turned up a few times. V and J are TRBV7-2 and TRBJ2-1, with 10 bases fitting TRBD1. J was trimmed by 6 bases and V by 2 bases; bases with no gene match: 4. This CDR3 has 15 amino acids. CDR1 and CDR2 from the germline V gene are SGHTA and FQGNSA. The DNA for the CDR3 is TGTGCCAGCAGCTTACTGACAGGGGGCATCAATGAGCAGTTCTTC. Its protein product is CASSLLTGGINEQFF.

The chain carries TRBV7-2 and TRBJ1-2; D is possibly TRBD1 (5 bases). The CDR3 extends over 14 amino acids. The germline CDR1 and CDR2 sequences are SGHTA and FQGNSA. The V end was cut by 7 bases, the J end by 3 bases, with 15 bases between. The CDR3: CASKQGAGDYGYTF. The DNA of the CDR3 is TGTGCCAGCAAGCAAGGGGCCGGGGACTATGGCTACACCTTC.

The genes are TRBV7-9 and TRBJ2-1, with 11 bases matching TRBD2. The CDR3 is 15 residues long. Unmatched junction bases numbered 7, after V lost 11 bases and J lost 1 base. CDR1 and CDR2 from the germline V gene are SEHNR and FQNEAQ (reference sequence). The CDR3 here is CAGLTSGISYNEQFF. CDR3 in DNA: TGTGCCGGCCTGACTAGCGGGATTTCCTACAATGAGCAGTTCTTC.

This chain uses TRBV5-1 with TRBJ2-1; 9 nucleotides align to TRBD2. CDR1 SGHRS and CDR2 YFSETQ come from the germline V gene. V trimming: 2 bases; J trimming: 6 bases; junction bases outside the gene matches: 12. This CDR3 comprises 17 residues. CDR3 coding DNA: TGCGCCAGCAGCTTACTCGTAAGGACTAGCGCGACCAATGAGCAGTTCTTC. It translates to CASSLLVRTSATNEQFF. The entire variable domain, with the rest obtained from reference TRBV5-1 and TRBJ2-1, is as follows: KAGVTQTPRYLIKTRGQQVTLSCSPISGHRSVSWYQQTPGQGLQFLFEYFSETQRNKGNFPGRFSGRQFSNSRSEMNVSTLELGDSALYLCASSLLVRTSATNEQFFGPGTRLTVL.

V is TRBV7-9 and J is TRBJ2-3; D might be TRBD2 (5 bases). Germline lookup yields CDR1 SEHNR and CDR2 FQNEAQ (reference sequence). Trimming took off 8 bases at V and 4 bases at J, with 7 bases between the two ends. CDR3 size: 11 residues. The CDR3 loop reads CASEEADTQYF. In DNA, the CDR3 is TGTGCCAGCGAGGAGGCAGATACGCAGTATTTT.

This clonotype occurred a few times. The J gene is TRBJ2-1, the V gene TRBV5-1, with 7 bases matching TRBD1. CDR3 length: 16 residues. Trimming took 6 bases from V and 0 from J; bases not matched to a gene: 9. CDR1 SGHRS and CDR2 YFSETQ come from the germline V gene. CDR3 in amino acids: CASNYPTGSSYNEQFF. The CDR3 nucleotides read TGCGCCAGCAACTACCCGACAGGGAGCTCCTACAATGAGCAGTTCTTC.

In this sample, this clonotype turned up a few times. J is TRBJ1-6 and V is TRBV6-1; 7 nucleotides match TRBD1. Losses at the gene ends were 5 bases for V and 8 bases for J; bases not matched to a gene: 6. Germline CDR1 and CDR2: MNHNS and SASEGT. The CDR3 extends over 14 amino acids. In DNA, the CDR3 is TGTGCCAGCAGTCTACAGGGGACAGATTCACCCCTCCACTTT. Its translation is CASSLQGTDSPLHF.

This clonotype was seen more than once but under ten times. The rearrangement uses TRBV29-1 and TRBJ2-3, with TRBD1 matching over 8 bases. CDR3 length equals 14 residues. Germline V gene sequence: CDR1 SQVTM, CDR2 ANQGSEA. The chain's CDR3 is CGGTVTGVTDTQYF. CDR3 in DNA: TGCGGGGGAACGGTGACAGGGGTTACAGATACGCAGTATTTT.

The V and J genes are TRBV5-1 and TRBJ1-1; D is possibly TRBD1 (5 bases). V lost 2 bases and J 9 bases, leaving 14 bases between the germline ends. There are 13 residues in the CDR3. Germline V gene lookup returns CDR1 SGHRS and CDR2 YFSETQ. The CDR3 DNA sequence: TGCGCCAGCAGCTTATCGGGGCTGTCAAAAGCTTTCTTT. This encodes CASSLSGLSKAFF.

V is TRBV5-1 and J is TRBJ1-4, with 7 bases that match TRBD1. V was clipped by 0 bases and J by 4 bases; unmatched bases: 6. The CDR3 consists of 16 residues. Germline V gene sequence: CDR1 SGHRS, CDR2 YFSETQ. The DNA for the CDR3 is TGCGCCAGCAGCTTGGGGACAGGTTGGGGTAATGAAAAACTGTTTTTT. Translated, it gives CASSLGTGWGNEKLFF.

There are a few counts of this clonotype. The rearrangement uses TRBV5-1 and TRBJ1-2; possibly TRBD1 for D (5 bases). Trimming removed 1 base at V and 8 bases at J, with 15 bases between. Germline assignment: CDR1 SGHRS and CDR2 YFSETQ. This CDR3 region has 14 residues. The CDR3: CASSLQGPFDGYTF. Here the CDR3 DNA reads TGCGCCAGCAGCTTGCAGGGCCCCTTCGACGGCTACACCTTC.

This clonotype turned up a few times. J is TRBJ1-6 and V is TRBV20-1; D not resolved. The ends were cut back, 2 bases at V and 7 bases at J, with 9 bases in the middle. CDR3 size: 13 residues. From germline, CDR1 is DFQATT and CDR2 SNEGSKA (reference sequence). CDR3 DNA sequence: TGCAGTGCTAGAAAAGATCAGAATTCACCCCTCCACTTT. Translated: CSARKDQNSPLHF.

This clonotype appeared a few times. This sequence joins TRBV7-2 and TRBJ1-5, with D unresolved. The germline gives CDR1 SGHTA, CDR2 FQGNSA. CDR3 length: 16 amino acids. V was trimmed by 6 bases and J by 0 bases, leaving 15 bases between them. The CDR3 here is CASSIELGYSNQPQHF. The CDR3 DNA reads TGTGCCAGCAGTATAGAGCTGGGGTATAGCAATCAGCCCCAGCATTTT.

This clonotype was counted a few times. V and J are TRBV12-3 or TRBV12-4 and TRBJ2-3; no reliable D call. Trimming left V 1 base short and J 5 bases short, with 10 bases between. The length of the CDR3 is 14 residues. CDR3 bases: TGTGCCAGCAGTTTAGGAAGAAGGAAAGATACGCAGTATTTT. Its protein product is CASSLGRRKDTQYF.

This clonotype was observed a few times. V is TRBV24-1 and J is TRBJ1-1, with TRBD1 identical over 9 bases. From germline, CDR1 is KGHDR and CDR2 SFDVKD. This CDR3 has 13 residues. With V trimmed by 7 bases and J by 7 bases, 6 bases remained unmatched. The CDR3 region is CATRAGQGGEAFF. CDR3 bases: TGTGCCACCAGGGCGGGACAGGGAGGTGAAGCTTTCTTT.

The sample holds a few counts of this clonotype. The chain links TRBV5-1 to TRBJ2-7, with 11 bases aligning to TRBD2. Germline values: CDR1 SGHRS, CDR2 YFSETQ. Trimming cost V 4 bases and J 0 bases; bases outside gene matches: 3. This CDR3 spans 15 amino acids. This CDR3 is CASSEGLAASYEQYF. The CDR3 DNA sequence: TGCGCCAGCAGCGAGGGACTAGCGGCCTCCTACGAGCAGTACTTC.

This chain uses TRBV7-2 with TRBJ2-1; 8 bases are shared with TRBD2. V trimming: 0 bases; J trimming: 9 bases; junction bases outside the gene matches: 4. CDR1 is SGHTA and CDR2 is FQGNSA in the germline V gene. This CDR3 has 14 residues. The CDR3 region is CASSLASLAGEQFF. The CDR3 bases are TGTGCCAGCAGCTTAGCGAGCCTAGCGGGTGAGCAGTTCTTC.

The chain links TRBV7-8 to TRBJ1-4; TRBD1 is a possible D gene (5 bases). The CDR3 spans 15 residues. V was cut by 2 bases and J by 5 bases, with 12 bases left in between. CDR1 is SGHVS, CDR2 FQNEAQ, per germline. The CDR3 loop reads CASSLMGRENEKLFF. In DNA form, the CDR3 reads TGTGCCAGCAGCTTAATGGGCAGGGAGAATGAAAAACTGTTTTTT.

V is TRBV5-1 and J is TRBJ2-2; 11 nucleotides align to TRBD1. Germline CDR1 is SGHRS and CDR2 is YFSETQ. The trim removed 5 bases at V and 6 bases at J, leaving 9 bases unmatched. This CDR3 is built from 16 residues. The CDR3 nucleotides read TGCGCCAGCAGTTATACCGGGACAGGGGGTGCCGGGGAGCTGTTTTTT. Translation gives CASSYTGTGGAGELFF.

About this clonotype itself: This may be a read error: a much more frequent sequence differs by one nucleotide. This sequence joins TRBV5-1 and TRBJ2-1; D is uncertain. The CDR3 has 13 amino acids. V was cut by 0 bases and J by 4 bases, with 5 bases left in between. Looked up from germline, CDR1 is SGHRS and CDR2 is YFSETQ. CDR3 coding DNA: TGCGCCAGCAGCTTGGAGTGGTACAATGAGCAGTTCTTC. Translation gives CASSLEWYNEQFF.

This clonotype has just a few counts. CDR3 sequence: CASSPQGASTEAFF. CDR3 coding DNA: TGTGCCAGCAGCCCACAGGGGGCGTCCACTGAAGCTTTCTTT. This chain uses TRBV5-4 with TRBJ1-1; 9 bases line up with TRBD1. The CDR3 extends over 14 amino acids. Germline loops: CDR1 SGHNT, CDR2 YYREEE (reference sequence). V was pared by 4 bases and J by 4 bases, with 5 bases of the junction left unmatched.

This clonotype was observed a few times. In DNA, the CDR3 is TGCGCCAGCAGCTTGGATTTCGTTGGCCCTGAAAAACTGTTTTTT. It translates to CASSLDFVGPEKLFF. The rearrangement joins TRBV5-1 to TRBJ1-4; unclear D gene. Per the germline V gene, CDR1 is SGHRS and CDR2 is YFSETQ. The CDR3 totals 15 residues. Trimming pared 0 bases from V and 7 bases from J, leaving 13 bases between.

Here the CDR3 reads CASSLKGSFYGYTF. CDR3 in DNA: TGTGCCAGCAGCTTGAAGGGATCCTTCTATGGCTACACCTTC. The gene calls are TRBV7-2 and TRBJ1-2, with D unclear. This CDR3 comprises 14 residues. V dropped 3 bases and J dropped 4 bases, with 12 bases sitting between them. Per germline, CDR1 SGHTA and CDR2 FQGNSA.

Written as DNA, the CDR3 is TGTGCCAGCAGTCCCCTAAGCGGGAGAGACGGAGATACGCAGTATTTT. It yields the protein CASSPLSGRDGDTQYF. V is TRBV12-3 or TRBV12-4 and J is TRBJ2-3; TRBD2 aligns across 8 bases. The CDR3 is made up of 16 amino acids. Losses at the gene ends were 5 bases for V and 5 bases for J; bases not matched to a gene: 12.

This clonotype was found a few times. The chain links TRBV7-9 to TRBJ2-7, with D perhaps matching TRBD1 (5 bases). The CDR3 loop spans 13 amino acids. In germline, CDR1 is SEHNR, CDR2 FQNEAQ (reference sequence). The ends were cut back, 5 bases at V and 2 bases at J, with 10 bases in the middle. CDR3 DNA sequence: TGTGCCAGCAGCCGTCCCAGGGCCTACGAGCAGTACTTC. This codes for CASSRPRAYEQYF.

This clonotype was picked up a small number of times. This chain connects TRBV4-1 to TRBJ2-7; 12 nucleotides align to TRBD1. The germline V gene has CDR1 MGHRA and CDR2 YSYEKL. The CDR3 length is 17 residues. The J segment lost 7 bases and the V segment lost 0 bases, leaving 10 bases of the junction unmatched. The CDR3 coding sequence is TGCGCCAGCAGCCAAGATCTCTCGGGACAGGGGGCCGGAGAGCAGTACTTC. Its translation: CASSQDLSGQGAGEQYF.

This clonotype has just a few counts. The CDR3 nucleotides are TGTGCCAGCAGTTTCAGGACAACCTACGAGCAGTACTTC. This encodes CASSFRTTYEQYF. The chain has TRBV12-3 or TRBV12-4 and TRBJ2-7, with D possibly matching TRBD1 (5 bases). V was trimmed by 3 bases and J by 2 bases, leaving 8 bases between them. This CDR3 has 13 residues.

This clonotype appeared a few times. This rearrangement joins TRBV10-3 to TRBJ2-2; 9 bases map to TRBD1. Germline V lookup: CDR1 ENHRY, CDR2 SYGVKD. V lost 6 bases and J lost 2; bases outside the gene matches: 7. The CDR3 runs to 16 residues. The CDR3 DNA follows: TGTGCCATCAGGGCACAGGGGGCAGAAAACACCGGGGAGCTGTTTTTT. Translating gives CAIRAQGAENTGELFF.